One and the same sample provided the 19 T cell receptor beta chains below, sequenced in a study of T cells in Graves' hyperthyroidism and ophthalmopathy. TCR beta CDR3 regions were amplified from RNA transcripts. Carried out on the TCR CDR3, a first-round RT-PCR used the HTBI primer set. One entry per CDR3 protein results from TCRdb running MiXCR on the multiplex PCR reads. The sample comprises 350,000 to 400,000 distinct CDR3 sequences, 15% of which are singletons, and approximately 29% rests with the top ten. Sequencing was done on a sample of blood. The receptors shown here come from a woman aged 25-40 years with Graves' hyperthyroidism.

There are many counts of this clonotype. V usage is TRBV11-2 and J usage is TRBJ2-3; a weak D match, TRBD1 (6 bases). V was cut by 6 bases and J by 5 bases, with 12 bases left in between. The CDR3 has 13 amino acids. Per the germline V gene, CDR1 is SGHAT and CDR2 is FQNNGV. CDR3 in amino acids: CASSSGVGDTQYF. As DNA, the CDR3 is TGTGCCAGCAGTTCAGGGGTGGGAGATACGCAGTATTTT.

This clonotype was found a few times. The chain employs TRBV20-1 and TRBJ1-5, with no clear D. There are 14 residues in the CDR3. Per the germline V gene, CDR1 is DFQATT and CDR2 is SNEGSKA (reference sequence). Deletions cut 6 bases from V and 7 bases from J, with 19 bases between. This chain's CDR3 is CSAPRTETNQPQHF. CDR3 bases: TGCAGTGCCCCCCGTACAGAGACAAACCAGCCCCAGCATTTT.

Worth noting for this clonotype: The junction and the germline gene differ at one end; a read error may be behind it. The rearrangement uses TRBV15 and TRBJ1-1; maybe TRBD1 (6 bases). There are 13 residues in the CDR3. The germline gives CDR1 LNHNV, CDR2 YYDKDF (reference sequence). CDR3 region: CVTSRQENTEAFF. In nucleotides, the CDR3 is TGTGTCACCAGCAGACAGGAGAACACTGAAGCTTTCTTT.

This clonotype was counted only a few times. The V and J genes are TRBV29-1 and TRBJ2-7, with D unclear. The ends were cut back, 6 bases at V and 7 bases at J, with 10 bases in the middle. The germline V gene has CDR1 SQVTM and CDR2 ANQGSEA. There are 10 residues in the CDR3. CDR3 bases: TGCAGCGTGAGGCAGAGGGAGCAGTACTTC. Residues: CSVRQREQYF.

Comment on this clonotype: A read error may account for a junction end that differs from germline. The rearrangement uses TRBV4-1 and TRBJ2-1, with 7 nucleotides matching TRBD2. CDR1 MGHRA and CDR2 YSYEKL come from the germline V gene. This CDR3 has 16 residues. In DNA form, the CDR3 reads TGCGCCGGCAGCCTCCTTCCGGGGGAGGGCCCAGGAGAGCAGTTCTTC. Translating it yields CAGSLLPGEGPGEQFF.

The chain uses TRBV30 and TRBJ2-6; D is perhaps TRBD1 (5 bases). Trimming shortened V by 3 bases and J by 4 bases, and 7 bases separated the two germline ends. This CDR3 spans 13 amino acids. The V gene's germline CDR1 is GTSNPN and CDR2 SVGIG (reference sequence). The CDR3 bases are TGTGCCTGGAGACAGGTGGGGGCCAACGTCCTGACTTTC. It encodes CAWRQVGANVLTF.

V is TRBV4-1 and J is TRBJ1-2, with D unclear. CDR1 MGHRA and CDR2 YSYEKL come from the germline V gene. V lost 0 bases to trimming and J lost 4 bases, with 6 bases between them. This CDR3 has 13 residues. This CDR3 reads CASSQDAAYGYTF. CDR3 nucleotide sequence: TGCGCCAGCAGCCAAGATGCAGCCTATGGCTACACCTTC.

This clonotype has a handful of counts. The CDR3 protein is CSARLQGRGHTGELFF. In DNA form, the CDR3 reads TGCAGTGCTAGACTCCAGGGTCGGGGTCACACCGGGGAGCTGTTTTTT. The V call is TRBV20-1, the J call TRBJ2-2; D is possibly TRBD1 or TRBD2 (5 bases each). The CDR3 extends over 16 amino acids. V lost 2 bases to trimming and J lost 3 bases, with 16 bases between them. Germline lookup yields CDR1 DFQATT and CDR2 SNEGSKA (reference sequence).

This clonotype has just a few counts. DNA for the CDR3: TGTGCCAGCAGCCAAGATGGTCTCGAGCGAAACACCATATATTTT. Protein sequence: CASSQDGLERNTIYF. This chain joins TRBV3-1 and TRBJ1-3; no reliable D call. This CDR3 comprises 15 residues. Germline lookup yields CDR1 LGHDT and CDR2 YNNKEL (reference sequence). Trimming shortened V by 0 bases and J by 5 bases, and 11 bases separated the two germline ends.

In its sample, this clonotype was seen many times. CDR3 sequence reads: CASSLPTVAPVEQYF. CDR3 nucleotides: TGTGCCAGCAGCTTACCGACGGTAGCGCCCGTGGAGCAGTACTTC. The V and J genes are TRBV7-2 and TRBJ2-7; perhaps TRBD2 as D (5 bases). The germline CDR1 and CDR2 sequences are SGHTA and FQGNSA. Trimming took 2 bases from V and 7 from J, leaving 18 bases between them. This CDR3 comprises 15 residues.

In its sample, this clonotype was seen many times. The chain links TRBV2 to TRBJ1-6; D is perhaps TRBD1 (5 bases). The CDR3 contains 13 residues. The germline gives CDR1 SNHLY, CDR2 FYNNEI. V lost 4 bases and J 8 bases, leaving 9 bases between the germline ends. The CDR3 is CASSVGGDSPLHF. The CDR3, as DNA: TGTGCCAGCAGTGTGGGGGGAGATTCACCCCTCCACTTT.

This clonotype was detected only a few times. V gene TRBV7-6 combines with J gene TRBJ2-1; D is possibly TRBD2 (6 bases). The CDR3 loop spans 16 amino acids. The V gene lost 3 bases and the J gene lost 0 bases, with 12 bases spanning the gap. CDR1 SGHVS and CDR2 FNYEAQ come from the germline V gene. The CDR3: CASSLWSGDSYNEQFF. CDR3 nucleotides: TGTGCCAGCAGCTTGTGGTCGGGGGACTCCTACAATGAGCAGTTCTTC.

The chain is built from TRBV5-1 and TRBJ1-2; weak D call: TRBD1 (5 bases). The CDR3 runs 15 residues. Germline assignment: CDR1 SGHRS and CDR2 YFSETQ. The germline V and J ends were trimmed by 4 bases and 2 bases, with 15 bases remaining between them. The CDR3 nucleotides read TGCGCCAGCAGCCTCGGGGCAGACGCAAACTATGGCTACACCTTC. It yields the protein CASSLGADANYGYTF.

This clonotype has ten or more counts. The J gene is TRBJ2-1, the V gene TRBV3-1, with 8 bases fitting TRBD2. This CDR3 has 15 amino acids. The germline gives CDR1 LGHDT, CDR2 YNNKEL (reference sequence). J was trimmed by 4 bases and V by 2 bases; bases with no gene match: 4. The CDR3 loop is CASSQLLAVYNEQFF. The CDR3 bases are TGTGCCAGCAGCCAATTACTAGCGGTATACAATGAGCAGTTCTTC.

The V gene is TRBV5-1, the J gene TRBJ2-5, with 7 bases fitting TRBD2. With V trimmed by 2 bases and J by 5 bases, 15 bases remained unmatched. Germline V lookup: CDR1 SGHRS, CDR2 YFSETQ. The CDR3 totals 17 residues. CDR3 nucleotide sequence: TGCGCCAGCAGCTTAACCCCTCTTGGACATAGCGGGGAGACCCAGTACTTC. Translated, it gives CASSLTPLGHSGETQYF.

The chain has TRBV7-2 and TRBJ2-3, with 8 bases lining up with TRBD1. This CDR3 is 16 amino acids long. The V gene's germline CDR1 is SGHTA and CDR2 FQGNSA. V was pared by 2 bases and J by 3 bases, with 7 bases of the junction left unmatched. CDR3 nucleotides: TGTGCCAGCAGCTTAATGTGGACAGGGATGACAGATACGCAGTATTTT. Its translation: CASSLMWTGMTDTQYF. Full variable domain (rest looked up from reference TRBV7-2 and TRBJ2-3): GAGVSQSPSNKVTEKGKDVELRCDPISGHTALYWYRQSLGQGLEFLIYFQGNSAPDKSGLPSDRFSAERTGGSVSTLTIQRTQQEDSAVYLCASSLMWTGMTDTQYFGPGTRLTVL.

This clonotype was observed many times. J is TRBJ2-7 and V is TRBV6-1; 8 nucleotides line up with TRBD2. The germline gives CDR1 MNHNS, CDR2 SASEGT. V shed 6 bases, J shed 3 bases, and the junction held 7 bases outside the gene matches. This CDR3 has 14 amino acids. The CDR3 bases are TGTGCCAGCAGCTCCGGGACTAGTCACTACGAGCAGTACTTC. It translates to CASSSGTSHYEQYF.

The J gene is TRBJ2-7, the V gene TRBV2, with D perhaps matching TRBD2 (6 bases). Trimming took 6 bases from V and 7 from J, leaving 22 bases between them. The V gene's germline CDR1 is SNHLY and CDR2 FYNNEI. CDR3 length equals 15 residues. The CDR3, as DNA: TGTGCCAGCAGCTCCCCGGGACTCCCCCGGGGGGAGCAGTACTTC. It codes for CASSSPGLPRGEQYF.

This clonotype was found many times. J is TRBJ2-3 and V is TRBV6-2 or TRBV6-3, with 8 bases that match TRBD1. V lost 2 bases and J lost 2; bases outside the gene matches: 6. CDR1 is MNHEY and CDR2 is SVGEGT in the germline V gene. The CDR3 loop spans 16 amino acids. CDR3 in DNA: TGTGCCAGCAGTTACGGACAGGGTCGGGTCACAGATACGCAGTATTTT. Translation: CASSYGQGRVTDTQYF.